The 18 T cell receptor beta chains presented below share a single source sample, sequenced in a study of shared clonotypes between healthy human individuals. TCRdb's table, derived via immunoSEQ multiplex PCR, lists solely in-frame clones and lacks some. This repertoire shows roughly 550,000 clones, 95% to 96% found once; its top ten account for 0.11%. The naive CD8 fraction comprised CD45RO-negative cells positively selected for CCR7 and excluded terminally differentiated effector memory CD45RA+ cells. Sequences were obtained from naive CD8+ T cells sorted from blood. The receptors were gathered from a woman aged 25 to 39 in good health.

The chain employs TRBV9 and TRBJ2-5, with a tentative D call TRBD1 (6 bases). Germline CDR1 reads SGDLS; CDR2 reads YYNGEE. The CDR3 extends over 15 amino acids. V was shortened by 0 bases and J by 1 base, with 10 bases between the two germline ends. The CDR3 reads CASSVDGDTQETQYF. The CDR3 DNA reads TGTGCCAGCAGCGTAGATGGGGACACCCAAGAGACCCAGTACTTC.

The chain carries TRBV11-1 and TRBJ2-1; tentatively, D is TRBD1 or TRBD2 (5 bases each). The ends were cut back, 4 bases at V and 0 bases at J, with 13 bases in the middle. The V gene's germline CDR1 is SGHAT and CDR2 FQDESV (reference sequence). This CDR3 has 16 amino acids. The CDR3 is CASSWGGPPSYNEQFF. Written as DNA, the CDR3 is TGTGCCAGCAGCTGGGGCGGGCCACCCTCCTACAATGAGCAGTTCTTC.

CDR3 loop: CSARGQKQETQYF. DNA of the CDR3: TGCAGCGCCAGGGGACAGAAGCAAGAGACCCAGTACTTC. The chain couples TRBV29-1 to TRBJ2-5; 7 bases fit TRBD1. This CDR3 comprises 13 residues. CDR1 SQVTM and CDR2 ANQGSEA come from the germline V gene. Trimming took 7 bases from V and 2 from J; bases not matched to a gene: 7.

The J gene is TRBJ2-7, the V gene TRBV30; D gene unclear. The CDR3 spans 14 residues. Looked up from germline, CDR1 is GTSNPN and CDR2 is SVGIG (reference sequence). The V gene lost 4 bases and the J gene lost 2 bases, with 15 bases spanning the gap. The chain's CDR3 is CAWNAVQQTYEQYF. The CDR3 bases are TGTGCCTGGAACGCCGTACAGCAAACCTACGAGCAGTACTTC.

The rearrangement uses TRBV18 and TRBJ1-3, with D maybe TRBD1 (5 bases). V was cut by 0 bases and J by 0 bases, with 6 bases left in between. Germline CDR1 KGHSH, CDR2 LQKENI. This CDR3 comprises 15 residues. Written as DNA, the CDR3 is TGTGCCAGCTCACCACCGACAGTCTCTGGAAACACCATATATTTT. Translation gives CASSPPTVSGNTIYF.

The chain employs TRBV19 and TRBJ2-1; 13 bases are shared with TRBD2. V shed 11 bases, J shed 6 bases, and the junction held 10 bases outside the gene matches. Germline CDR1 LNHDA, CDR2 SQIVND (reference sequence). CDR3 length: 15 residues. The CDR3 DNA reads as TGTGCCTCCGGACTAGCGGGAGTTCAGGTCAATGAGCAGTTCTTC. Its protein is CASGLAGVQVNEQFF.

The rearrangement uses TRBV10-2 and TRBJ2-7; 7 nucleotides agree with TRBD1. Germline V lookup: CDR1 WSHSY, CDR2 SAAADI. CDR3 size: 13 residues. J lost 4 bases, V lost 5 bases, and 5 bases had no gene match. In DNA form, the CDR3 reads TGCGCCAGCAGTAGGACAGGTGATTACGAGCAGTACTTC. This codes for CASSRTGDYEQYF.

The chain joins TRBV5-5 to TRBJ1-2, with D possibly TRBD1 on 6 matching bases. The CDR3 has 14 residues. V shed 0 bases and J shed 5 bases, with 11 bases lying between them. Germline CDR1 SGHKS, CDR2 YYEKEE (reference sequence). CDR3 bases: TGTGCCAGCAGCTTGGTGGCCGGGACATATGGCTACACCTTC. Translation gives CASSLVAGTYGYTF.

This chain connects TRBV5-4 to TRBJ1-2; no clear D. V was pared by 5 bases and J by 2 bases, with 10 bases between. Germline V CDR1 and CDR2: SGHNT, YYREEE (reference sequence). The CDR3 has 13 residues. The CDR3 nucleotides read TGTGCCAGCAGGACACAGACAAACTATGGCTACACCTTC. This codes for CASRTQTNYGYTF.

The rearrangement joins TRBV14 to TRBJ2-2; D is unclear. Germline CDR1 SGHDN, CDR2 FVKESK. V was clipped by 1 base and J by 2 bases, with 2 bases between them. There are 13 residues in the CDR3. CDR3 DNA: TGTGCCAGCAGCCAAGTAAACACCGGGGAGCTGTTTTTT. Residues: CASSQVNTGELFF.

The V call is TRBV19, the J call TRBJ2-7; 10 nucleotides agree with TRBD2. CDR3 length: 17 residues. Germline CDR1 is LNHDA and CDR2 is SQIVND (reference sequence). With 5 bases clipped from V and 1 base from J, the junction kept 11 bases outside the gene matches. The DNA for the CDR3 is TGTGCCAGTAGTCCACTAGCGGGGAAGGCTTGGTCCTACGAGCAGTACTTC. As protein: CASSPLAGKAWSYEQYF.

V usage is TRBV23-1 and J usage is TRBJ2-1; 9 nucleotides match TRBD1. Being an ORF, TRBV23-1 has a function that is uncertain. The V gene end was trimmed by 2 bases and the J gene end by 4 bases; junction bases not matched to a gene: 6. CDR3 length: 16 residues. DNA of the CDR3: TGCGCCAGCAGTCAAAGGGGACAGGGTGCATACAATGAGCAGTTCTTC. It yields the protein CASSQRGQGAYNEQFF.

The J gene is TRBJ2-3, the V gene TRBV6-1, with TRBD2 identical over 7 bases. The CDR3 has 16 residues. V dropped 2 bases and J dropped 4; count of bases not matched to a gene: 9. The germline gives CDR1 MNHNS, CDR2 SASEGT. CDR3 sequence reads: CASSELAGVWADTQYF. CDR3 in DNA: TGTGCCAGCAGTGAACTCGCGGGAGTTTGGGCAGATACGCAGTATTTT.

CDR3: CASSQASGGTLYEQYF. CDR3 bases: TGTGCCAGCAGCCAAGCTTCGGGGGGGACCCTCTACGAGCAGTACTTC. V gene TRBV4-2 combines with J gene TRBJ2-7; 8 bases are shared with TRBD2. The CDR3 contains 16 residues. Germline CDR1 is LGHNA and CDR2 is YNFKEQ. V gave up 1 base and J gave up 3 bases; unmatched junction bases: 8.

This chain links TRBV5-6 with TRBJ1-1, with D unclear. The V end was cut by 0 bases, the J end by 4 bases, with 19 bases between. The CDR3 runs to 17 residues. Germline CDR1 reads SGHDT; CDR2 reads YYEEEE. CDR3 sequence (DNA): TGTGCCAGCAGCTTGGAGCCAGTATCGATTTTCGGCACTGAAGCTTTCTTT. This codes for CASSLEPVSIFGTEAFF.

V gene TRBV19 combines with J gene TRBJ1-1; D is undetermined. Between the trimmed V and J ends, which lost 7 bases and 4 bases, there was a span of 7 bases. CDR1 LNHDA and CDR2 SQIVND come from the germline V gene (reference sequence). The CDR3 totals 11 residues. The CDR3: CASIPGTEAFF. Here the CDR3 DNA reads TGTGCCAGTATCCCGGGCACTGAAGCTTTCTTT.

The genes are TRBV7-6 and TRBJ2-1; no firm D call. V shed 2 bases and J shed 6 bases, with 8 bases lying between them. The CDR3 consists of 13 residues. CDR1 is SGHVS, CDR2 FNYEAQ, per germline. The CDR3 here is CASSLLRTNEQFF. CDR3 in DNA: TGTGCCAGCAGCTTACTCAGGACCAATGAGCAGTTCTTC. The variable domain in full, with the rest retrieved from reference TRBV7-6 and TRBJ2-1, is GAGVSQSPRYKVTKRGQDVALRCDPISGHVSLYWYRQALGQGPEFLTYFNYEAQQDKSGLPNDRFSAERPEGSISTLTIQRTEQRDSAMYRCASSLLRTNEQFFGPGTRLTVL.

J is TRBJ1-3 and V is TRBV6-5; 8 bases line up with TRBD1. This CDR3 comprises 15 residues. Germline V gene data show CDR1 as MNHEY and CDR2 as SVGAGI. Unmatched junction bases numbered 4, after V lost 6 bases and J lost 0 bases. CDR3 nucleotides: TGTGCCAGCAGCATCGGACAGGGCTCTGGAAACACCATATATTTT. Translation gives CASSIGQGSGNTIYF.